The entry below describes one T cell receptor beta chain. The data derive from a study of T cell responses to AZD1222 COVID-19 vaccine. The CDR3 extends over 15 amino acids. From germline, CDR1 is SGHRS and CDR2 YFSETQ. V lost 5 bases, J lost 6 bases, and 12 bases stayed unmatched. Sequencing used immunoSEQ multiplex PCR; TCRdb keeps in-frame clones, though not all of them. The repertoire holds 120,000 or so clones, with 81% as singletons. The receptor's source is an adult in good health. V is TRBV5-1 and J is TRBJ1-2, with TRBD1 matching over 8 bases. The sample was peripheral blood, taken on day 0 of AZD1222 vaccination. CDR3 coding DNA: TGCGCCAGCAGGCCCCGGACAGGGAAAGAGGATGGCTACACCTTC. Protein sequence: CASRPRTGKEDGYTF.